This passage covers 12 T cell receptor beta chains from one sample sequenced in a study of vaccination and CD4 T cells after COVID-19. No antigen is known for these receptors. Treatment meaning: approximately 9-day PBMC culture with coronavirus spike peptide pools or control peptides (ViraFEST assay). Cultured CD4+ T cell DNA was sequenced using the Oncomine TCR Beta short-read assay. TCRdb re-derived calls from the PCR reads in MiXCR, one entry per CDR3 protein. Of some 8,000 distinct CDR3 sequences listed, about 56% are singletons. Sequencing was performed on CD4+ T cells from blood, cultured in vitro. The receptors were sampled from a human donor who had recovered from COVID-19.

There are a few counts of this clonotype. V gene TRBV6-5 combines with J gene TRBJ1-2; D call uncertain. Trimming removed 0 bases from V and 8 bases from J, with 10 bases in between. The length of the CDR3 is 13 residues. The germline V gene has CDR1 MNHEY and CDR2 SVGAGI. CDR3 amino acids: CASSYSWDHGYTF. In DNA form, the CDR3 reads TGTGCCAGCAGTTACTCCTGGGATCACGGCTACACCTTC.

The chain uses TRBV19 and TRBJ2-7; no definite D call. This CDR3 spans 11 amino acids. V was shortened by 4 bases and J by 3 bases, with 4 bases between the two germline ends. Germline-derived CDR1 and CDR2 are LNHDA and SQIVND (reference sequence). For the CDR3, the DNA is TGTGCCAGTAGTAGCTTCTACGAGCAGTACTTC. Its translation is CASSSFYEQYF.

The chain has TRBV7-7 and TRBJ2-1, with 9 bases aligning to TRBD1. Trimming took 4 bases from V and 5 from J; bases not matched to a gene: 6. The CDR3 has 15 residues. Germline CDR1 reads SSHAT; CDR2 reads FNYEAQ (reference sequence). The CDR3 nucleotides are TGTGCCAGCAGCTCCGGGACAGGGAGCAACAATGAGCAGTTCTTC. Residues: CASSSGTGSNNEQFF. Full variable domain (outside the CDR3, taken from reference TRBV7-7 and TRBJ2-1): GAGVSQSPRYKVTKRGQDVTLRCDPISSHATLYWYQQALGQGPEFLTYFNYEAQPDKSGLPSDRFSAERPEGSISTLTIQRTEQRDSAMYRCASSSGTGSNNEQFFGPGTRLTVL.

This clonotype was seen only a few times. The chain links TRBV10-1 to TRBJ2-5, with a weak D call TRBD1 (6 bases). Trimming removed 3 bases from V and 5 bases from J, with 13 bases in between. The CDR3 sequence is 14 residues long. The germline gives CDR1 WNHNN, CDR2 SYGVQD (reference sequence). CDR3 loop: CASSEADSPETQYF. Written as DNA, the CDR3 is TGCGCCAGCAGTGAAGCGGACAGCCCGGAGACCCAGTACTTC.

The V and J genes are TRBV20-1 and TRBJ1-2; TRBD1 aligns across 10 bases. Germline lookup yields CDR1 DFQATT and CDR2 SNEGSKA (reference sequence). J lost 6 bases, V lost 6 bases, and 13 bases had no gene match. The CDR3 covers 15 residues. The CDR3 coding sequence is TGCAGTGCCCCCCTGTGGACAGGGGGGGAGGATGGCTACACCTTC. It encodes CSAPLWTGGEDGYTF.

This clonotype was counted a single time. V and J are TRBV7-9 and TRBJ1-5; 9 nucleotides line up with TRBD1. From germline, CDR1 is SEHNR and CDR2 FQNEAQ (reference sequence). The CDR3 loop spans 14 amino acids. After removal of 6 bases from V and 6 bases from J, the junction contained 6 bases not matched to a gene. CDR3 bases: TGTGCCAGCAGTCTCGACAGGGGGGGTCAGCCCCAGCATTTT. Translated: CASSLDRGGQPQHF.

V is TRBV6-4 and J is TRBJ1-1, with 7 nucleotides matching TRBD1. Germline-derived CDR1 and CDR2 are MRHNA and SNTAGT. With 10 bases clipped from V and 0 bases from J, the junction kept 17 bases outside the gene matches. The CDR3 contains 17 residues. The chain's CDR3 is CATIVGQQGTMNTEAFF. CDR3 in DNA: TGTGCCACCATCGTAGGACAACAGGGGACCATGAACACTGAAGCTTTCTTT.

This chain links TRBV27 with TRBJ2-7; D is unclear. The CDR3 has 13 residues. In germline, CDR1 is MNHEY, CDR2 SMNVEV (reference sequence). Trimming took off 6 bases at V and 0 bases at J, with 9 bases between the two ends. Here the CDR3 reads CASRGPSSYEQYF. Written as DNA, the CDR3 is TGTGCCAGCAGGGGCCCCAGCTCCTACGAGCAGTACTTC.

The chain combines TRBV19 with TRBJ2-1; D perhaps matches TRBD1 (5 bases). The CDR3 has 13 residues. V dropped 7 bases and J dropped 8 bases, with 15 bases sitting between them. The germline V gene encodes CDR1 LNHDA and CDR2 SQIVND (reference sequence). CDR3 nucleotides: TGTGCCAGTATCTTTCCAGGGTCGGATGAGCAGTTCTTC. Translating gives CASIFPGSDEQFF. The whole variable domain, filled in from reference TRBV19 and TRBJ2-1, reads DGGITQSPKYLFRKEGQNVTLSCEQNLNHDAMYWYRQDPGQGLRLIYYSQIVNDFQKGDIAEGYSVSREKKESFPLTVTSAQKNPTAFYLCASIFPGSDEQFFGPGTRLTVL.

This clonotype was seen more than once but under ten times. The chain combines TRBV20-1 with TRBJ2-2, with D possibly being TRBD1 or TRBD2 (5 bases each). CDR3 length: 14 amino acids. V lost 2 bases to trimming and J lost 5 bases, with 12 bases between them. Germline V gene data show CDR1 as DFQATT and CDR2 as SNEGSKA (reference sequence). The CDR3, as DNA: TGCAGTGCTAGATCGGGGCTGTGGACCGGGGAGCTGTTTTTT. This sequence encodes CSARSGLWTGELFF.

The chain carries TRBV6-1 and TRBJ1-2; D may be TRBD1 (6 bases). The CDR3 extends over 16 amino acids. The V end was cut by 2 bases, the J end by 8 bases, with 21 bases between. The germline V gene encodes CDR1 MNHNS and CDR2 SASEGT. CDR3 protein: CASSERGSARSRGYTF. CDR3 coding DNA: TGTGCCAGCAGTGAAAGGGGGTCGGCCCGCTCGCGGGGCTACACCTTC.

This clonotype showed up just once. The chain links TRBV19 to TRBJ2-3, with 16 bases that match TRBD2. CDR1 is LNHDA and CDR2 is SQIVND in the germline V gene (reference sequence). Germline trimming cut 5 bases from V and 0 bases from J; bases unmatched to any gene: 8. CDR3 length equals 19 residues. The CDR3, as DNA: TGTGCCAGTAGTGGGGGACTAGCGGGGGGGCACCCTAGCACAGATACGCAGTATTTT. It translates to CASSGGLAGGHPSTDTQYF. Full variable domain (missing parts from reference TRBV19 and TRBJ2-3): DGGITQSPKYLFRKEGQNVTLSCEQNLNHDAMYWYRQDPGQGLRLIYYSQIVNDFQKGDIAEGYSVSREKKESFPLTVTSAQKNPTAFYLCASSGGLAGGHPSTDTQYFGPGTRLTVL.